A selection of T cell receptor beta chains follows, all from one sample in a study of T cells in Graves' hyperthyroidism and ophthalmopathy. TCRdb called the multiplex PCR reads again in MiXCR, with one record for every CDR3 protein. The sample carries about 410,000 distinct CDR3 sequences, 14% to 15% recorded once. Specimen: blood. The receptor source for this set is a man between 18 and 29 years old with Graves' ophthalmopathy. The conserved cysteine and the conserved F or W are not part of the CDR3 here. Expanded clones are given a class, and other clones once, few, many or no size at all.

v_call	j_call	clone_size	cdr3_aa
TRBV5-5	TRBJ2-1	NA	ASSLWMSSYNEQF
TRBV12-3/TRBV12-4	TRBJ2-7	many	ASSPGTGTYEQY
TRBV11-3	TRBJ2-3	many	ASSLGRESVDTQY
TRBV20-1	TRBJ2-2	few	SARDRGGRGYTGELF
TRBV6-1	TRBJ2-3	few	ASPSTRADTQY
TRBV3-1	TRBJ2-3	many	ASSRTAGVGADTQY
TRBV29-1	TRBJ2-4	NA	SVEVVTKNTQY
TRBV25-1	TRBJ1-1	NA	ASSGGMEAF
TRBV6-5	TRBJ2-3	many	ASSYSTSRSTDTQY
TRBV30	TRBJ1-2	many	AWSAQDTRWDGYT
TRBV14	TRBJ1-1	few	ASSRSPGTVNTEAF
TRBV5-1	TRBJ2-7	many	ASSLVGQSSEQY
TRBV25-1	TRBJ2-2	few	ASNHPSGRGAGELF
TRBV20-1	TRBJ2-1	many	SAKGTGLAEVNEQF
TRBV20-1	TRBJ2-1	many	SAPPVYNEQF
TRBV27	TRBJ2-2	NA	ASSFSGHGELF
TRBV29-1	TRBJ1-2	NA	SVLWVGYT
TRBV11-2	TRBJ2-7	few	ASSLVIRGTYEQY
TRBV18	TRBJ2-7	many	ASSPDYEQY
TRBV30	TRBJ2-7	many	AWRNEYEQY
TRBV20-1	TRBJ1-6	many	SALAEVDSPLH
TRBV27	TRBJ2-1	once	ASSLSGAAYSEQF